The 10 T cell receptor beta chains below were found in one sample sequenced in a study of Ad26.COV2.S vaccination and SARS-CoV-2 variants. Some clones are missing from TCRdb's copy, which holds only in-frame ones; the method was immunoSEQ multiplex PCR. Among about 410,000 clones listed, approximately 91% were seen once. Specified treatment: about 20 received Ad26.COV2.S at low or high dose, single or two shots; several received placebo; per-sample allocation not given. At day 63 after the first vaccine or placebo injection, samples were drawn. The material was peripheral blood, obtained in a trial of Ad26.COV2.S vaccine versus placebo. The receptors were gathered from a person between 18 and 60 years old who received the Ad26.COV2.S COVID-19 vaccine or a placebo.

The V call is TRBV6-2 or TRBV6-3, the J call TRBJ2-1; perhaps TRBD2 as D (6 bases). The CDR3 spans 15 residues. V was trimmed by 2 bases and J by 7 bases, leaving 15 bases between them. CDR1 and CDR2 from the germline V gene are MNHEY and SVGEGT. CDR3 in amino acids: CASSYGSSVFNEQFF. The CDR3 nucleotides are TGTGCCAGCAGTTACGGGTCTAGCGTTTTTAATGAGCAGTTCTTC.

This clone showed up just a few times. This chain connects TRBV28 to TRBJ1-1; 8 nucleotides match TRBD1. The germline V gene encodes CDR1 MDHEN and CDR2 SYDVKM. Trimming cost V 2 bases and J 4 bases; bases outside gene matches: 6. The CDR3 is 15 amino acids. The CDR3 spells CASSLDRGYGTEAFF. The CDR3 coding sequence is TGTGCCAGCAGTTTAGACAGGGGATACGGCACTGAAGCTTTCTTT.

The chain employs TRBV19 and TRBJ2-5; D might be TRBD2 (5 bases). Germline values: CDR1 LNHDA, CDR2 SQIVND (reference sequence). The V and J ends lost 5 bases and 4 bases respectively, with 11 bases between them. The CDR3 sequence is 13 residues long. The CDR3 sequence: CASSLGRRETQYF. The CDR3 DNA sequence: TGTGCCAGTAGTCTTGGGAGACGAGAGACCCAGTACTTC. The complete variable domain, with remaining parts taken from reference TRBV19 and TRBJ2-5, reads DGGITQSPKYLFRKEGQNVTLSCEQNLNHDAMYWYRQDPGQGLRLIYYSQIVNDFQKGDIAEGYSVSREKKESFPLTVTSAQKNPTAFYLCASSLGRRETQYFGPGTRLLVL.

The V call is TRBV7-2, the J call TRBJ1-4; TRBD1 is a possible D gene (6 bases). The V end was cut by 4 bases, the J end by 8 bases, with 20 bases between. The CDR3 runs 16 residues. Germline CDR1 and CDR2: SGHTA and FQGNSA. The chain's CDR3 is CASSSLRDTGGEKLFF. CDR3 DNA: TGTGCCAGCAGCTCGCTCCGGGACACAGGAGGAGAAAAACTGTTTTTT.

The V gene is TRBV11-2, the J gene TRBJ2-7, with 7 bases matching TRBD2. Germline V gives CDR1 SGHAT, CDR2 FQNNGV. CDR3 length equals 15 residues. Trimming removed 4 bases from V and 2 bases from J; junction bases left unmatched: 8. CDR3 bases: TGTGCCAGCAGCTCACCCGCGGGGGTACCCTACGAGCAGTACTTC. Amino acids: CASSSPAGVPYEQYF.

J is TRBJ2-2 and V is TRBV7-2; tentatively, D is TRBD2 (6 bases). The germline V gene encodes CDR1 SGHTA and CDR2 FQGNSA. The length of the CDR3 is 15 residues. V was clipped by 1 base and J by 6 bases, with 12 bases between them. Here the CDR3 reads CASSLVGGSSGELFF. The CDR3 DNA is TGTGCCAGCAGCTTAGTAGGAGGGAGCTCCGGGGAGCTGTTTTTT.

The chain joins TRBV28 to TRBJ2-2; 8 bases are shared with TRBD2. CDR3 size: 20 residues. The germline CDR1 and CDR2 sequences are MDHEN and SYDVKM. Unmatched junction bases numbered 20, after V lost 6 bases and J lost 2 bases. This CDR3 is CASSTTEPAGGRPNTGELFF. CDR3 DNA sequence: TGTGCCAGCAGCACCACCGAACCGGCGGGCGGGAGGCCTAACACCGGGGAGCTGTTTTTT.

The chain combines TRBV5-3 with TRBJ2-7, with 8 bases identical to TRBD2. TRBV5-3 is designated an ORF whose function remains uncertain. The V segment lost 7 bases and the J segment 3 bases; nucleotides outside the gene matches: 9. The CDR3 loop spans 14 amino acids. DNA of the CDR3: TGTGCCAGAGGGGGACGGGAGGGCCGCTACGAGCAGTACTTC. Its protein is CARGGREGRYEQYF.

V usage is TRBV5-6 and J usage is TRBJ2-5; TRBD2 agrees at 9 bases. CDR1 SGHDT and CDR2 YYEEEE come from the germline V gene. There are 14 residues in the CDR3. V was clipped by 4 bases and J by 4 bases; unmatched bases: 5. CDR3 protein: CASSPSGVGETQYF. Here the CDR3 DNA reads TGTGCCAGCAGCCCTAGCGGGGTGGGAGAGACCCAGTACTTC.

In DNA, the CDR3 is TGTGCCAGCAAGTCGCAGGGACAGGGGTCCTACGAGCAGTACTTC. Residues: CASKSQGQGSYEQYF. The chain has TRBV27 and TRBJ2-7, with 10 bases lining up with TRBD1. Looked up from germline, CDR1 is MNHEY and CDR2 is SMNVEV (reference sequence). Trimming removed 7 bases from V and 1 base from J; junction bases left unmatched: 7. CDR3 length: 15 residues.